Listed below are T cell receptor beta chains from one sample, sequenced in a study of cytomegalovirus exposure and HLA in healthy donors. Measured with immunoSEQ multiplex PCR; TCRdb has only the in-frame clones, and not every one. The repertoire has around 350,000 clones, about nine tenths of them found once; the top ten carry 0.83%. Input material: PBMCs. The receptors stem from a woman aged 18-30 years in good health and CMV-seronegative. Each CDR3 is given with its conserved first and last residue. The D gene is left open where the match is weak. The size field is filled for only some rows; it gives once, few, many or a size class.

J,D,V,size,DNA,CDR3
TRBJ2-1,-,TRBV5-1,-,TGCGCCAGCAGCACCATAGCGGTCTCCTACAATGAGCAGTTCTTC,CASSTIAVSYNEQFF
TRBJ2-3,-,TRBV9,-,TGTGCCAGCAGCGTAGGATTTGGGGGGACGGGAACAGATACGCAGTATTTT,CASSVGFGGTGTDTQYF
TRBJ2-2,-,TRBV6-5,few,TGTGCCAGCAGTTCGTTCCGGACAGAGAACACCGGGGAGCTGTTTTTT,CASSSFRTENTGELFF
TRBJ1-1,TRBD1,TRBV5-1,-,TGCGCCAGCAGCTTGGCCGGGGACAGCTGGAACACTGAAGCTTTCTTT,CASSLAGDSWNTEAFF
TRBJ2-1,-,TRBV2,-,TGTGCCAGCAGTGGAGCACACTACAATGAGCAGTTCTTC,CASSGAHYNEQFF
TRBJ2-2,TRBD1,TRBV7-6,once,TGTGCCAGCAGCTCCGACAGGGGGCGAACCGGGGAGCTGTTTTTT,CASSSDRGRTGELFF
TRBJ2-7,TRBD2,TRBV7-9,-,TGTGCCAGCAGCTTTTTAGCCAGCGGGAGCTCCTACGAGCAGTACTTC,CASSFLASGSSYEQYF
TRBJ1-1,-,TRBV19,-,TGTGCCAGCAGGGATGTGACGGACACTGAAGCTTTCTTT,CASRDVTDTEAFF
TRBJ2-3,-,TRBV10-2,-,TGCGCCAGCAGTGTACTCCTCGGGAGCACAGATACGCAGTATTTT,CASSVLLGSTDTQYF
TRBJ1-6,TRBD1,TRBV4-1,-,TGCGCCAGCAGCCAAGCCCATCCGGGACAGGGCGCCTTTTTTAATTCACCCCTCCACTTT,CASSQAHPGQGAFFNSPLHF
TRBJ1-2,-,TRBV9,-,TGTGCCAGCAGCGTATCGGTTAACTATGGCTACACCTTC,CASSVSVNYGYTF